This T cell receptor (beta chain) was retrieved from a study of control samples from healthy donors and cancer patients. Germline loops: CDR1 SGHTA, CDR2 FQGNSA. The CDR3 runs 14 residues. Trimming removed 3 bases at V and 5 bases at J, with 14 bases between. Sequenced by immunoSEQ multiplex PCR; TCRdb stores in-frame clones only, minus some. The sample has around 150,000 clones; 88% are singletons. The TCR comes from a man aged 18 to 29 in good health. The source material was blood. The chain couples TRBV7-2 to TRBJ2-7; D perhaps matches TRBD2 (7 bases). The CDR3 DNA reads TGTGCCAGCAGCTTGGCAGGGGAGGGCAACGAGCAGTACTTC. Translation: CASSLAGEGNEQYF.